These T cell receptor beta chains were read from a single sample in a study of cytomegalovirus exposure and HLA in healthy donors. Measured with immunoSEQ multiplex PCR; TCRdb has only the in-frame clones, and not every one. The table lists 150,000 to 180,000 clones, 74% of them singletons. The sample consisted of PBMCs. The source of these receptors is a man aged 25 to 40 in good health and CMV-seronegative. Both conserved end residues are part of each CDR3. Fields, in order: V gene, clone size, CDR3 length, J gene, D gene, CDR3 protein, CDR3 DNA. A D gene is named only where the DNA matches it firmly. Clone size is stated in some rows and not others, as once, few, many or a class when expanded.

TRBV25-1	NA	14	TRBJ2-3	NA	CASSKGGGTDTQYF	TGTGCCAGCAGTAAGGGGGGGGGCACAGATACGCAGTATTTT
TRBV15	NA	15	TRBJ1-4	TRBD1	CATSRSRTGGEKLFF	TGTGCCACCAGCAGATCAAGGACAGGGGGAGAAAAACTGTTTTTT
TRBV7-9	NA	16	TRBJ2-3	TRBD2	CASSLGTSGVVDTQYF	TGTGCCAGCAGCTTGGGGACTAGCGGGGTCGTAGATACGCAGTATTTT
TRBV6-1	NA	14	TRBJ1-2	NA	CASSEVRASQGYTF	TGTGCCAGCAGTGAAGTCAGGGCTTCGCAGGGCTACACCTTC
TRBV27	NA	15	TRBJ2-7	TRBD1	CAIQRGQGSSYEQYF	TGTGCCATCCAACGGGGACAGGGGTCCTCCTACGAGCAGTACTTC
TRBV5-1	once	12	TRBJ1-2	TRBD1	CASRQGADGYPF	TGCGCCAGTCGACAGGGGGCGGATGGCTACCCCTTC
TRBV7-8	once	12	TRBJ2-1	NA	CASSFRGREQFF	TGTGCCAGCAGCTTTAGAGGCCGGGAGCAGTTCTTC
TRBV9	NA	13	TRBJ1-2	NA	CASSVGRADGYTF	TGTGCCAGCAGCGTAGGGAGGGCCGATGGCTACACCTTC
TRBV18	NA	15	TRBJ2-1	NA	CASSLGLHPTDEQFF	TGTGCCAGCTCCTTGGGACTCCACCCGACGGATGAGCAGTTCTTC
TRBV27	NA	17	TRBJ1-5	TRBD1	CASRMTGASSLNQPQHF	TGTGCCAGCAGAATGACAGGGGCCTCAAGTTTAAATCAGCCCCAGCATTTT
TRBV29-1	NA	15	TRBJ1-2	TRBD1	CSVGDRGLTNYGYTF	TGCAGCGTAGGGGACAGGGGGCTTACTAACTATGGCTACACCTTC
TRBV7-2	NA	14	TRBJ2-7	NA	CASSLGGARVEQYF	TGTGCCAGCAGCTTAGGCGGGGCTCGTGTCGAGCAGTACTTC
TRBV7-8	NA	15	TRBJ1-5	NA	CASSLGRSENQPQHF	TGTGCCAGCAGCTTAGGGCGGTCAGAAAATCAGCCCCAGCATTTT
TRBV7-2	many	16	TRBJ2-1	NA	CASSPQGPYSYIEQFF	TGTGCCAGCAGCCCCCAGGGCCCATACTCCTACATTGAGCAGTTCTTC
TRBV7-8	NA	13	TRBJ2-1	NA	CASSLVSGYEQFF	TGTGCCAGCAGCTTAGTCTCAGGTTATGAGCAGTTCTTC
TRBV6-1	NA	12	TRBJ1-1	NA	CASSTGMAEAFF	TGTGCCAGCAGTACAGGGATGGCTGAAGCTTTCTTT
TRBV27	NA	17	TRBJ2-1	TRBD1	CASSLVGPGQGHNEQFF	TGTGCCAGCAGTTTAGTGGGACCGGGACAGGGCCACAATGAGCAGTTCTTC
TRBV5-4	NA	13	TRBJ2-7	NA	CASRLSGAYEQYF	TGTGCCAGCAGATTATCAGGGGCGTACGAGCAGTACTTC
TRBV7-2	NA	19	TRBJ2-1	TRBD2	CASSLASVAGGSSYNEQFF	TGTGCCAGCAGCTTAGCGTCGGTAGCGGGGGGTAGCTCCTACAATGAGCAGTTCTTC
TRBV15	NA	14	TRBJ1-2	NA	CATSRDYPRDGYTF	TGTGCCACCAGCAGAGATTACCCGAGGGATGGCTACACCTTC
TRBV5-5	NA	17	TRBJ1-5	TRBD1	CASSFSPTGRSNQPQHF	TGTGCCAGCAGTTTTAGCCCGACAGGGAGAAGCAATCAGCCCCAGCATTTT
TRBV27	NA	14	TRBJ1-5	TRBD1	CASSLTGGDQPQHF	TGTGCCAGCAGTCTTACAGGGGGCGACCAGCCCCAGCATTTT